The 31 T cell receptor beta chains below were found in one sample sequenced in a study of T cells in Graves' hyperthyroidism and ophthalmopathy. The TCR beta CDR3 regions underwent amplification using RNA transcripts as the source. First-round RT-PCR of the TCR CDR3 relied on the HTBI primer set. TCRdb itself ran the multiplex PCR reads through MiXCR, one entry per CDR3 protein. The sample comprises about 420,000 distinct CDR3 sequences, roughly 14% of which are singletons, and about 7.7% rests with the top ten. The sequenced sample consisted of blood. The receptors shown here come from a woman between 18 and 29 years old with Graves' hyperthyroidism.

This clonotype showed up many times. The rearrangement uses TRBV4-2 and TRBJ1-2; tentative D call: TRBD1 (6 bases). CDR3 size: 16 residues. V was cut by 4 bases and J by 2 bases, with 17 bases left in between. Germline V gives CDR1 LGHNA, CDR2 YNFKEQ. CDR3 amino acids: CASSPHPGAKNYGYTF. The DNA of the CDR3 is TGTGCCAGCAGCCCTCATCCGGGGGCAAAAAACTATGGCTACACCTTC.

This clonotype was seen ten or more times. This chain links TRBV11-2 with TRBJ2-7, with TRBD2 matching 9 bases. V shed 0 bases, J shed 6 bases, and the junction held 6 bases outside the gene matches. The CDR3 spans 15 residues. Germline CDR1 SGHAT, CDR2 FQNNGV. CDR3: CASSLEWREGCEQYF. CDR3 sequence (DNA): TGTGCCAGCAGCTTAGAGTGGCGGGAGGGTTGCGAGCAGTACTTC.

There are many counts of this clonotype. J is TRBJ2-1 and V is TRBV11-2, with 9 bases matching TRBD2. The CDR3 is 16 residues long. Germline V gene sequence: CDR1 SGHAT, CDR2 FQNNGV. The V and J ends lost 5 bases and 4 bases, in that order; junction bases with no gene match: 9. The CDR3 reads CASSLVSGSEYNEQFF. DNA for the CDR3: TGTGCCAGCAGCCTAGTTAGCGGGAGCGAGTACAATGAGCAGTTCTTC.

This clonotype occurred many times. The V call is TRBV11-2, the J call TRBJ2-5; D not certain. Between the trimmed V and J ends, which lost 1 base and 9 bases, there was a span of 18 bases. The CDR3 loop spans 15 amino acids. Germline-derived CDR1 and CDR2 are SGHAT and FQNNGV. The CDR3 is CASSLGLSEETAQYF. In DNA, the CDR3 is TGTGCCAGCAGCTTAGGCCTGTCAGAAGAGACGGCCCAGTACTTC. Filled out from reference TRBV11-2 and TRBJ2-5, the complete variable domain reads EAGVAQSPRYKIIEKRQSVAFWCNPISGHATLYWYQQILGQGPKLLIQFQNNGVVDDSQLPKDRFSAERLKGVDSTLKIQPAKLEDSAVYLCASSLGLSEETAQYFGPGTRLLVL.

The V and J genes are TRBV5-1 and TRBJ2-5, with D possibly matching TRBD2 (5 bases). V lost 0 bases to trimming and J lost 4 bases, with 16 bases between them. The CDR3 contains 16 residues. CDR1 is SGHRS and CDR2 is YFSETQ in the germline V gene. The CDR3, as DNA: TGCGCCAGCAGCTTGGCCTTCGGAGGAGTTGGAGAGACCCAGTACTTC. As protein: CASSLAFGGVGETQYF.

This clonotype has ten or more counts. The CDR3 DNA sequence: TGCAGTGCTAGAGACCCATTCGGGGGCAATCAGCCCCAGCATTTT. Encoded protein: CSARDPFGGNQPQHF. The chain links TRBV20-1 to TRBJ1-5, with D uncertain. Deletions cut 0 bases from V and 2 bases from J, with 11 bases between. CDR1 and CDR2 from the germline V gene are DFQATT and SNEGSKA (reference sequence). The CDR3 consists of 15 residues.

This clonotype has a count of ten or more. The CDR3 loop is CASREGGQETMTLHF. CDR3 sequence (DNA): TGTGCCAGCCGAGAGGGGGGACAGGAAACCATGACCCTCCACTTT. The rearrangement links TRBV5-5 to TRBJ1-6; the match to TRBD1 covers 8 bases. CDR1 and CDR2 (germline): SGHKS, YYEKEE (reference sequence). With V trimmed by 7 bases and J by 14 bases, 17 bases remained unmatched. The CDR3 contains 15 residues.

As for this clonotype: The junction differs from germline at one of its ends, possibly a read error. The chain employs TRBV6-1 and TRBJ1-4, with 7 bases identical to TRBD1. CDR3 length equals 16 residues. From germline, CDR1 is MNHNS and CDR2 SASEGT. The CDR3 bases are TGTGCCTGCAGAATCGGACAGGTTGCAACTAATGAAAAACTGTTTTTT. This translates into CACRIGQVATNEKLFF.

This clonotype showed up many times. V is TRBV7-3 and J is TRBJ1-1; D is ambiguous. V lost 1 base and J lost 5, with 11 bases in between. Germline CDR1 SGHTA, CDR2 FQGTGA. The CDR3 covers 14 residues. The CDR3 nucleotides read TGTGCCAGCAGCTTAAGTCCCGTCAATACTGAAGCTTTCTTT. It yields the protein CASSLSPVNTEAFF.

The chain employs TRBV9 and TRBJ2-3; TRBD2 aligns across 10 bases. The CDR3 has 17 amino acids. Germline V gene data show CDR1 as SGDLS and CDR2 as YYNGEE. V lost 0 bases to trimming and J lost 2 bases; unmatched junction nucleotides: 6. DNA for the CDR3: TGTGCCAGCAGCGTAGCTTCTAGCGGGGGAAACACAGATACGCAGTATTTT. It encodes CASSVASSGGNTDTQYF.

This clonotype was seen repeatedly, ten times or more. The chain's CDR3 is CAWTGGGQTQYF. The DNA of the CDR3 is TGTGCCTGGACTGGAGGCGGGCAGACCCAGTACTTC. The chain uses TRBV30 and TRBJ2-5; a weak D match, TRBD2 (5 bases). Germline V lookup: CDR1 GTSNPN, CDR2 SVGIG (reference sequence). This CDR3 contains 12 residues. Trimming pared 4 bases from V and 6 bases from J, leaving 12 bases between.

This clonotype was seen repeatedly, ten times or more. The CDR3 here is CAISDGGNSYGYTF. CDR3 nucleotide sequence: TGTGCCATCAGTGACGGGGGGAACTCCTATGGCTACACCTTC. V gene TRBV10-3 combines with J gene TRBJ1-2; D might be TRBD1 (5 bases). This CDR3 is built from 14 residues. Germline V CDR1 and CDR2: ENHRY, SYGVKD. Trimming removed 3 bases at V and 4 bases at J, with 12 bases between.

This clonotype showed up many times. In DNA form, the CDR3 reads TGTGCCAGCAGTTCGGGACTCCGTTACTACGAGCAGTACTTC. Translated, it gives CASSSGLRYYEQYF. This chain uses TRBV6-2 or TRBV6-3 with TRBJ2-7; D perhaps matches TRBD2 (6 bases). CDR1 and CDR2 (germline): MNHEY, SVGEGT. Trimming left V 4 bases short and J 3 bases short, with 13 bases between. The CDR3 runs 14 residues.

This clonotype has a handful of counts. The V call is TRBV20-1, the J call TRBJ2-2; TRBD1 might be the D (5 bases). Germline values: CDR1 DFQATT, CDR2 SNEGSKA (reference sequence). The germline V and J ends were trimmed by 6 bases and 2 bases, with 13 bases remaining between them. CDR3 size: 14 residues. The CDR3 DNA reads as TGCAGTGCCAGCAGGGATCACAACACCGGGGAGCTGTTTTTT. Its translation: CSASRDHNTGELFF.

This clonotype was seen many times. V gene TRBV30 combines with J gene TRBJ2-2, with 9 bases aligning to TRBD2. The CDR3 totals 15 residues. Germline CDR1 GTSNPN, CDR2 SVGIG (reference sequence). The V segment lost 3 bases and the J segment 6 bases; nucleotides outside the gene matches: 8. CDR3 DNA sequence: TGTGCCTGGAGCGAAGGCGGGAGGGCCGCCGGGGAGCTGTTTTTT. This gives the protein CAWSEGGRAAGELFF. The whole variable domain, remainder taken from reference TRBV30 and TRBJ2-2, is SQTIHQWPATLVQPVGSPLSLECTVEGTSNPNLYWYRQAAGRGLQLLFYSVGIGQISSEVPQNLSASRPQDRQFILSSKKLLLSDSGFYLCAWSEGGRAAGELFFGEGSRLTVL.

This clonotype came up many times. The chain carries TRBV11-2 and TRBJ2-7; D gene uncertain. Trimming took off 2 bases at V and 2 bases at J, with 4 bases between the two ends. CDR1 is SGHAT, CDR2 FQNNGV, per germline. The CDR3 sequence is 12 residues long. CDR3 amino acids: CASSLLTYEQYF. The CDR3 DNA reads as TGTGCCAGCAGCTTACTCACCTACGAGCAGTACTTC.

This clonotype was picked up many times. The chain couples TRBV30 to TRBJ2-5; 8 bases match TRBD1. After removal of 2 bases from V and 4 bases from J, the junction contained 6 bases not matched to a gene. The germline CDR1 and CDR2 sequences are GTSNPN and SVGIG (reference sequence). The CDR3 runs to 14 residues. CDR3 in amino acids: CAWSSGQELETQYF. CDR3 bases: TGTGCCTGGAGTTCGGGACAGGAATTAGAGACCCAGTACTTC.

This clonotype was counted at least ten times. This rearrangement joins TRBV5-1 to TRBJ2-1, with 10 bases matching TRBD2. Germline V gene data show CDR1 as SGHRS and CDR2 as YFSETQ. The ends lost 1 base at V and 4 bases at J; junction bases unmatched: 5. This CDR3 has 16 residues. This chain's CDR3 is CASSLTSGNLYNEQFF. CDR3 in DNA: TGCGCCAGCAGCTTGACTAGCGGGAACTTGTACAATGAGCAGTTCTTC.

This chain uses TRBV2 with TRBJ2-7; 7 nucleotides match TRBD1. The CDR3 sequence is 12 residues long. V lost 5 bases and J lost 6; bases outside the gene matches: 4. Per germline, CDR1 SNHLY and CDR2 FYNNEI. CDR3 DNA sequence: TGTGCCAGCAGTCGCCCAGGGGGCGAGCAGTACTTC. Its protein is CASSRPGGEQYF.

This clonotype was picked up a small number of times. The chain recombines TRBV5-6 with TRBJ1-3, with no clear D. CDR3 length equals 14 residues. Germline V gene sequence: CDR1 SGHDT, CDR2 YYEEEE. V shed 3 bases and J shed 2 bases, with 9 bases lying between them. CDR3 sequence (DNA): TGTGCCAGCAGCTCTTGGCCCCCTGGAAACACCATATATTTT. The encoded protein is CASSSWPPGNTIYF.

This clonotype has a count of ten or more. The chain joins TRBV2 to TRBJ1-4; D remains unclear. This CDR3 contains 10 residues. V dropped 6 bases and J dropped 8 bases, with 4 bases sitting between them. Germline values: CDR1 SNHLY, CDR2 FYNNEI. The CDR3 reads CASSVEKLFF. The CDR3 DNA reads as TGTGCCAGCAGCGTCGAAAAACTGTTTTTT.

This chain connects TRBV19 to TRBJ2-7; D is ambiguous. CDR1 is LNHDA, CDR2 SQIVND, per germline (reference sequence). The CDR3 is 11 residues long. V lost 5 bases and J 6 bases, leaving 8 bases between the germline ends. In DNA form, the CDR3 reads TGTGCCAGTAGTGATCCGCGCGAGCAGTACTTC. As protein: CASSDPREQYF.

This chain uses TRBV6-1 with TRBJ2-1; tentatively, D is TRBD1 or TRBD2 (5 bases each). The germline V gene has CDR1 MNHNS and CDR2 SASEGT. V lost 6 bases and J lost 8, with 17 bases in between. This CDR3 comprises 14 residues. For the CDR3, the DNA is TGTGCCAGCAGCCTTCGGTCCATGGGGGATGAGCAGTTCTTC. It translates to CASSLRSMGDEQFF.

The chain recombines TRBV11-3 with TRBJ2-1; D assignment may be TRBD1 or TRBD2 (7 bases each). Germline CDR1 is SGHNT and CDR2 is YENEEA. This CDR3 has 15 residues. V lost 4 bases to trimming and J lost 4 bases, with 14 bases between them. The CDR3 is CASSSQGGNYNEQFF. DNA of the CDR3: TGTGCCAGCAGCTCGCAGGGGGGGAATTACAATGAGCAGTTCTTC. Full variable domain (remainder filled in from reference TRBV11-3 and TRBJ2-1): EAGVVQSPRYKIIEKKQPVAFWCNPISGHNTLYWYLQNLGQGPELLIRYENEEAVDDSQLPKDRFSAERLKGVDSTLKIQPAELGDSAVYLCASSSQGGNYNEQFFGPGTRLTVL.

The table lists this clonotype with many counts. This rearrangement joins TRBV9 to TRBJ2-5; TRBD1 aligns across 8 bases. Germline V lookup: CDR1 SGDLS, CDR2 YYNGEE. After removal of 0 bases from V and 5 bases from J, the junction contained 6 bases not matched to a gene. CDR3 length equals 15 residues. This chain's CDR3 is CASSVGQGLVETQYF. In DNA, the CDR3 is TGTGCCAGCAGCGTAGGACAGGGGCTGGTCGAGACCCAGTACTTC.

The V call is TRBV11-2, the J call TRBJ2-1, with no clear D. V was shortened by 1 base and J by 8 bases, with 12 bases between the two germline ends. The CDR3 contains 14 residues. Germline CDR1 SGHAT, CDR2 FQNNGV. The CDR3 DNA reads TGTGCCAGCAGCTTAGCGGCCACTTTGCATGAGCAGTTCTTC. Residues: CASSLAATLHEQFF.

The chain links TRBV7-9 to TRBJ2-3, with D uncertain. Trimming took off 5 bases at V and 0 bases at J, with 12 bases between the two ends. The CDR3 contains 15 residues. The germline V gene has CDR1 SEHNR and CDR2 FQNEAQ (reference sequence). The CDR3, as DNA: TGTGCCAGCAGCGCCCGTCGGTTTAGCACAGATACGCAGTATTTT. Its translation is CASSARRFSTDTQYF.

On this clonotype itself: This may be a read error, as it is one base from a much larger clone. The V gene is TRBV10-3, the J gene TRBJ2-5; 7 bases map to TRBD2. Germline loops: CDR1 ENHRY, CDR2 SYGVKD. This CDR3 has 13 residues. This CDR3 reads CVSTKRGGETQYF. In DNA, the CDR3 is TGTGTCAGCACCAAGCGGGGAGGGGAGACCCAGTACTTC.

This clonotype was recorded many times. The chain joins TRBV7-8 to TRBJ1-1; D is undetermined. CDR3 length: 13 residues. Trimming removed 6 bases from V and 4 bases from J, with 12 bases in between. Germline V gene data show CDR1 as SGHVS and CDR2 as FQNEAQ. The CDR3 nucleotides are TGTGCCAGCAGTTTCTCCACGGGCACTGAAGCTTTCTTT. Amino acids: CASSFSTGTEAFF. Full variable domain (missing parts from reference TRBV7-8 and TRBJ1-1): GAGVSQSPRYKVAKRGQDVALRCDPISGHVSLFWYQQALGQGPEFLTYFQNEAQLDKSGLPSDRFFAERPEGSVSTLKIQRTQQEDSAVYLCASSFSTGTEAFFGQGTRLTVV.

This clonotype was seen repeatedly, ten times or more. This chain joins TRBV7-9 and TRBJ2-1, with D possibly matching TRBD2 (6 bases). Germline CDR1 reads SEHNR; CDR2 reads FQNEAQ (reference sequence). This CDR3 region has 12 residues. Between the trimmed V and J ends, which lost 3 bases and 10 bases, there was a span of 10 bases. In DNA, the CDR3 is TGTGCCAGCAGCTTTTCGGGGGAAGAGCAGTTCTTC. Amino acid sequence: CASSFSGEEQFF.

In its sample, this clonotype was seen many times. The chain recombines TRBV10-2 with TRBJ1-1; no firm D call. Germline assignment: CDR1 WSHSY and CDR2 SAAADI. This CDR3 has 13 residues. Trimming took 3 bases from V and 1 from J, leaving 6 bases between them. CDR3 DNA sequence: TGCGCCAGCAGTGATTGGGGGAACACTGAAGCTTTCTTT. Residues: CASSDWGNTEAFF.